One and the same sample provided the 24 T cell receptor beta chains below, sequenced in a study of CD8 T cells in ankylosing spondylitis (dated 2017 in TCRdb). Libraries came from 5' RACE. Sequencing used an Illumina HiSeq 2500. TCRdb applied fastp at Q25 and MiXCR to the public reads, then kept only in-frame beta chains. Entries that share a CDR3 protein sequence are merged under the most common genes and DNA. Recorded for this sample are 180,000 or so distinct CDR3 sequences; about 9.9% of them occurred a single time. Under 35% of the sample comes from the top ten. The sequencing input was blood, either unsorted or a sorted T cell fraction (not recorded which). These receptors came from a male donor with ankylosing spondylitis or in good health (not recorded which).

This clonotype was counted between two and nine times. The chain links TRBV7-8 to TRBJ2-3; 8 positions match TRBD1. The germline V gene has CDR1 SGHVS and CDR2 FQNEAQ. V lost 1 base and J lost 1; bases outside the gene matches: 7. The length of the CDR3 is 17 residues. The CDR3 bases are TGTGCCAGCAGCTTAGTCGGGACAGGTGATGGCACAGATACGCAGTATTTT. Its protein product is CASSLVGTGDGTDTQYF.

In the case of this clonotype: This may come from a read error, since a much larger clone is one base off. In nucleotides, the CDR3 is TGCAGTGCTCCCCGAGGGACTAGCGGGACAAGATACCGCTACGGGCAGTACTTC. Its translation: CSAPRGTSGTRYRYGQYF. The J gene is TRBJ2-7, the V gene TRBV20-1; 13 bases match TRBD2. Germline V lookup: CDR1 DFQATT, CDR2 SNEGSKA (reference sequence). This CDR3 region has 18 residues.

Many counts were recorded for this clonotype. The chain links TRBV11-2 to TRBJ2-1; perhaps TRBD1 as D (5 bases). In germline, CDR1 is SGHAT, CDR2 FQNNGV. The CDR3 length is 14 residues. V lost 2 bases, J lost 4 bases, and 9 bases lay in between. CDR3 coding DNA: TGTGCCAGCAGCTTAATGGGGCTTTACAATGAGCAGTTCTTC. The encoded protein is CASSLMGLYNEQFF. Variable domain in full (rest from reference TRBV11-2 and TRBJ2-1): EAGVAQSPRYKIIEKRQSVAFWCNPISGHATLYWYQQILGQGPKLLIQFQNNGVVDDSQLPKDRFSAERLKGVDSTLKIQPAKLEDSAVYLCASSLMGLYNEQFFGPGTRLTVL.

This clonotype has at least ten counts. V usage is TRBV6-1 and J usage is TRBJ1-2; a weak D match, TRBD1 (6 bases). The germline V gene has CDR1 MNHNS and CDR2 SASEGT. The CDR3 spans 15 residues. Deletions cut 5 bases from V and 4 bases from J, with 17 bases between. DNA for the CDR3: TGTGCCAGCAGTATCCAGGGGCACGACCTCTATGGCTACACCTTC. This encodes CASSIQGHDLYGYTF.

This clonotype was counted at least ten times. The chain combines TRBV12-3 or TRBV12-4 with TRBJ2-1; TRBD2 matches 10 bases. The CDR3 runs 15 residues. After removal of 6 bases from V and 5 bases from J, the junction contained 7 bases not matched to a gene. CDR3 nucleotides: TGTGCCAGCAGCCTTAGCGGGAGGATTAACAATGAGCAGTTCTTC. Its protein is CASSLSGRINNEQFF.

The genes are TRBV7-2 and TRBJ2-7, with 10 bases that match TRBD2. With 2 bases clipped from V and 2 bases from J, the junction kept 3 bases outside the gene matches. The germline gives CDR1 SGHTA, CDR2 FQGNSA. The CDR3 sequence is 15 residues long. CDR3 residues: CASSLSSGGTYEQYF. The CDR3, as DNA: TGTGCCAGCAGCTTATCTAGCGGGGGAACCTACGAGCAGTACTTC.

About this clonotype itself: This could be a read error, since a much larger clone is one nucleotide away. The chain uses TRBV11-2 and TRBJ2-3, with TRBD2 identical over 11 bases. CDR3 length equals 18 residues. Germline loops: CDR1 SGHAT, CDR2 FQNNGV. The CDR3 sequence is CASSLSGWLAGGEDTLYF. CDR3 DNA: TGTGCCAGCAGCTTATCTGGTTGGCTAGCGGGGGGAGAAGATACGCTGTATTTT.

This clonotype was seen ten or more times. V gene TRBV12-3 or TRBV12-4 combines with J gene TRBJ1-2; 8 bases line up with TRBD1. Trimming took 5 bases from V and 4 from J; bases not matched to a gene: 6. The CDR3 is 14 residues long. The CDR3 spells CASSIGQGTYGYTF. DNA for the CDR3: TGTGCCAGCAGTATCGGACAGGGAACCTATGGCTACACCTTC.

This rearrangement joins TRBV7-2 to TRBJ1-4; 7 bases line up with TRBD1. J was trimmed by 8 bases and V by 4 bases; bases with no gene match: 10. Germline CDR1 SGHTA, CDR2 FQGNSA. The CDR3 covers 15 residues. This CDR3 is CASSSRGQGWEKLFF. The DNA of the CDR3 is TGTGCCAGCAGCTCGAGGGGGCAGGGCTGGGAAAAACTGTTTTTT.

In this sample, this clonotype turned up a few times. The chain couples TRBV10-2 to TRBJ2-3; D not resolved. This CDR3 has 12 amino acids. V was pared by 4 bases and J by 6 bases, with 8 bases between. Per germline, CDR1 WSHSY and CDR2 SAAADI. CDR3 coding DNA: TGCGCCAGCAGTGCGACCGCGGATACGCAGTATTTT. Its translation: CASSATADTQYF.

The table lists this clonotype with a few counts. With a much larger clone just one base away, this may be a read error. J is TRBJ2-2 and V is TRBV5-1, with D perhaps matching TRBD2 (6 bases). The CDR3 has 15 residues. Per the germline V gene, CDR1 is SGHRS and CDR2 is YFSETQ. The CDR3 is CASRPTSQNAGELFF. As DNA, the CDR3 is TGCGCCAGCAGACCCACTAGCCAGAACGCCGGGGAGCTGTTTTTT.

Many counts were recorded for this clonotype. The chain recombines TRBV20-1 with TRBJ2-7; D is unresolved. Trimming removed 0 bases from V and 1 base from J, with 10 bases in between. Germline CDR1 and CDR2: DFQATT and SNEGSKA (reference sequence). This CDR3 has 14 amino acids. The CDR3 nucleotides are TGCAGTGCTAGAGATCTTTCGATTTCCTACGAGCAGTACTTC. Translated: CSARDLSISYEQYF.

Only a few counts were recorded for this clonotype. The chain uses TRBV7-2 and TRBJ2-2, with D perhaps TRBD2 (6 bases). This CDR3 is built from 14 residues. Germline values: CDR1 SGHTA, CDR2 FQGNSA. Deletions cut 3 bases from V and 8 bases from J, with 13 bases between. CDR3 sequence (DNA): TGTGCCAGCAGCTTGGATGGGGGGTATGGGGAGCTGTTTTTT. Its protein product is CASSLDGGYGELFF.

The genes are TRBV11-3 and TRBJ2-3; D is unresolved. Germline CDR1 reads SGHNT; CDR2 reads YENEEA. This CDR3 is built from 12 residues. Trimming pared 3 bases from V and 6 bases from J, leaving 7 bases between. The CDR3 region is CASSLTEDTQYF. CDR3 DNA: TGTGCCAGCAGCTTGACCGAGGATACGCAGTATTTT.

The sample holds many counts of this clonotype. V is TRBV20-1 and J is TRBJ1-5; 7 bases are a match to TRBD1. Germline V gene data show CDR1 as DFQATT and CDR2 as SNEGSKA (reference sequence). The CDR3 covers 14 residues. V lost 7 bases and J lost 3; bases outside the gene matches: 9. The CDR3 sequence is CSVFDRVVNQPQHF. The CDR3, as DNA: TGCAGTGTTTTCGACAGGGTGGTCAATCAGCCCCAGCATTTT.

V is TRBV2 and J is TRBJ1-1; TRBD1 agrees at 9 bases. CDR3 length equals 16 residues. Trimming at V came to 6 bases and at J to 0 bases, leaving 8 bases not matched to a gene. Germline assignment: CDR1 SNHLY and CDR2 FYNNEI. The CDR3: CASRGRDRVVNTEAFF. The CDR3 DNA reads TGTGCCAGCAGAGGCCGGGACAGGGTAGTGAACACTGAAGCTTTCTTT.

This clonotype was seen only a few times. The chain recombines TRBV12-3 or TRBV12-4 with TRBJ2-5, with 11 bases lining up with TRBD2. CDR3 length: 15 amino acids. The junction had 7 bases not matched to a gene; V was cut back by 6 bases and J by 4 bases. The CDR3 DNA reads as TGTGCCAGCAGACTAGCGGGGGTGGGATCAGAGACCCAGTACTTC. Translation: CASRLAGVGSETQYF.

The chain couples TRBV5-6 to TRBJ2-3; D remains unclear. The CDR3 has 15 amino acids. Germline CDR1 reads SGHDT; CDR2 reads YYEEEE. Deletions cut 0 bases from V and 4 bases from J, with 12 bases between. The CDR3 coding sequence is TGTGCCAGCAGCTTGGACGTCAGGTCGGCAGATACGCAGTATTTT. Translation gives CASSLDVRSADTQYF.

J is TRBJ2-7 and V is TRBV7-2; TRBD1 is a possible D gene (5 bases). This CDR3 has 15 residues. The V and J ends lost 1 base and 4 bases respectively, with 14 bases between them. Germline assignment: CDR1 SGHTA and CDR2 FQGNSA. CDR3 region: CASSLGAGLVYEQYF. The CDR3 nucleotides are TGTGCCAGCAGCTTAGGGGCAGGGTTAGTTTACGAGCAGTACTTC.

This clonotype was picked up many times. The chain is built from TRBV29-1 and TRBJ2-1; 9 positions match TRBD2. V lost 1 base, J lost 1 base, and 8 bases stayed unmatched. Germline V gene lookup returns CDR1 SQVTM and CDR2 ANQGSEA. This CDR3 comprises 17 residues. In nucleotides, the CDR3 is TGCAGCGTTGAAGGAGGGGCGGGAGGGCCTTCCTACAATGAGCAGTTCTTC. As protein: CSVEGGAGGPSYNEQFF.

This clonotype was observed many times. The junction departs from the called germline gene at one end, perhaps through a read error. The chain is built from TRBV20-1 and TRBJ2-7; 8 bases line up with TRBD2. The germline V gene has CDR1 DFQATT and CDR2 SNEGSKA (reference sequence). There are 13 residues in the CDR3. The chain's CDR3 is CSAKTGGLYDQYF. DNA of the CDR3: TGCAGTGCCAAGACGGGGGGGCTTTACGACCAGTACTTC.

There are many counts of this clonotype. The chain employs TRBV5-1 and TRBJ2-3; D call uncertain. The CDR3 spans 15 residues. The germline CDR1 and CDR2 sequences are SGHRS and YFSETQ. Trimming took 4 bases from V and 0 from J, leaving 12 bases between them. CDR3: CASSIVDGSTDTQYF. The CDR3 DNA reads as TGCGCCAGCAGCATCGTGGACGGCAGCACAGATACGCAGTATTTT.

Ten or more counts support this clonotype. The chain recombines TRBV5-1 with TRBJ1-1; 9 bases align to TRBD1. This CDR3 region has 13 residues. The germline gives CDR1 SGHRS, CDR2 YFSETQ. V was pared by 3 bases and J by 3 bases, with 0 bases of the junction left unmatched. The CDR3 bases are TGCGCCAGCAGCTGGGACAGGGACACTGAAGCTTTCTTT. Its translation: CASSWDRDTEAFF.

This clonotype was detected ten times or more. This chain connects TRBV12-3 or TRBV12-4 to TRBJ2-5; D is unclear. V lost 2 bases, J lost 5 bases, and 6 bases lay in between. The CDR3 has 12 amino acids. The CDR3, as DNA: TGTGCCAGCAGTTTAACTCGGGAGACCCAGTACTTC. Its translation is CASSLTRETQYF.